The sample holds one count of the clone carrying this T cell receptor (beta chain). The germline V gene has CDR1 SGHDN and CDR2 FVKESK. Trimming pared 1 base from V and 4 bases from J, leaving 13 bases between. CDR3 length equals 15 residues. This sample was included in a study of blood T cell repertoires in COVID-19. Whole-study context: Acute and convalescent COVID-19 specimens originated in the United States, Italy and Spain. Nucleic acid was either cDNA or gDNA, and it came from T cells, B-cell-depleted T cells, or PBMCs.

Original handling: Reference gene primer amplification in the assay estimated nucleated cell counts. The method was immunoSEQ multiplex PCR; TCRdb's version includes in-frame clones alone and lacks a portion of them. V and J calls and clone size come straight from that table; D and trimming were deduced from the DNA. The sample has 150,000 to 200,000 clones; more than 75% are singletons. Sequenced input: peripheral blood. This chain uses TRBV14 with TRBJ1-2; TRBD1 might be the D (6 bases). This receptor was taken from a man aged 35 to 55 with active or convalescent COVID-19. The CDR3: CASSQVQGPLYGYTF. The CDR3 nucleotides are TGTGCCAGCAGCCAAGTCCAGGGGCCCCTCTATGGCTACACCTTC.